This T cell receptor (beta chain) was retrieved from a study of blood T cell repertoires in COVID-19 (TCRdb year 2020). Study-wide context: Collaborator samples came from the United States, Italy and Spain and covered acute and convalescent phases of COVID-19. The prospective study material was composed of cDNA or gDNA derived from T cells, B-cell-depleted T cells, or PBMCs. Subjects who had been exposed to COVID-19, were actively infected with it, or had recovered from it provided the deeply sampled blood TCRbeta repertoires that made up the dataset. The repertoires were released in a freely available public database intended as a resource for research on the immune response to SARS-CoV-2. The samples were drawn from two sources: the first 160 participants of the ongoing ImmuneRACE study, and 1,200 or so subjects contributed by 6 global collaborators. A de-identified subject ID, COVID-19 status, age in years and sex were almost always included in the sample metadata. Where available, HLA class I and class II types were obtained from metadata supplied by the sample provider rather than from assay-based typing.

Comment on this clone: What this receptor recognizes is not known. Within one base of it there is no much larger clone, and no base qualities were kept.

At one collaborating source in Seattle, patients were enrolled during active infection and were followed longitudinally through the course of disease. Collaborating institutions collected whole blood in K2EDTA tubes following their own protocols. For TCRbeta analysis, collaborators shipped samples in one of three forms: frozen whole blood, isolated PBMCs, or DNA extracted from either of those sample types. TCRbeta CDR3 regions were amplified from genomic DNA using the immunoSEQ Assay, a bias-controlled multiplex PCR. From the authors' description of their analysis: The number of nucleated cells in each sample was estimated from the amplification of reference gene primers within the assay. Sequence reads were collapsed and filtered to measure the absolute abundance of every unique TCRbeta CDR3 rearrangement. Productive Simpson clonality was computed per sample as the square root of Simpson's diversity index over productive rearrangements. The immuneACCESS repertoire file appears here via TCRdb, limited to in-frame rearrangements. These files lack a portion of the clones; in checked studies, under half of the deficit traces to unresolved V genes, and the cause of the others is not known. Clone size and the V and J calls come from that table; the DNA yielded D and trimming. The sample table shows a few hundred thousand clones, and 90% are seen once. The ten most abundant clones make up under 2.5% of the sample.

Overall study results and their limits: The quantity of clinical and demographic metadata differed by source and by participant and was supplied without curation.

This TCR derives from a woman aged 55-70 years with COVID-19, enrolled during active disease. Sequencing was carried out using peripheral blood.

The DNA sequence is as follows: TGTGCCAGTAGTATCCAGGGGATGGTTACTGAAGCTTTCTTT. This translates into CASSIQGMVTEAFF. Recombination linked TRBV19 to TRBJ1-1, and possibly TRBD1, on 6 matching bases. Taken from cysteine to phenylalanine, the CDR3 has 14 residues. Only the CDR3 part of the read is kept: 42 bases, read in frame from the first base. The germline V gene (reference sequence) yields LNHDA for CDR1 and SQIVND for CDR2. V and J lose 3 bases and 5 bases, and a span of 13 bases separates them.